What follows are 23 T cell receptor beta chains derived from one specimen sequenced in a study of blood T cell repertoires in COVID-19. TCRdb keeps only in-frame clones here, not all; method: immunoSEQ multiplex PCR. The sample consists of 35,000 to 45,000 clones, approximately 91% of them appearing once. Sequenced material: peripheral blood. These receptor sequences come from a human donor in a cohort sampled during active COVID-19.

The chain couples TRBV4-2 to TRBJ2-7; 8 bases line up with TRBD1. Germline CDR1 and CDR2: LGHNA and YNFKEQ. This CDR3 has 15 amino acids. V was clipped by 5 bases and J by 0 bases; unmatched bases: 6. CDR3 in DNA: TGTGCCAGCAGCGTCCGGACAGGGCTCTCCTACGAGCAGTACTTC. It encodes CASSVRTGLSYEQYF.

CDR3 sequence: CASRRGPGNTIYF. CDR3 bases: TGTGCCAGCAGAAGGGGTCCTGGAAACACCATATATTTT. The J gene is TRBJ1-3, the V gene TRBV2; D is possibly TRBD1 (5 bases). CDR1 SNHLY and CDR2 FYNNEI come from the germline V gene. V lost 6 bases and J lost 2, with 8 bases in between. There are 13 residues in the CDR3.

The V call is TRBV11-3, the J call TRBJ2-1; the match to TRBD1 covers 9 bases. CDR1 is SGHNT, CDR2 YENEEA, per germline. The CDR3 sequence is 16 residues long. Trimming cost V 5 bases and J 5 bases; bases outside gene matches: 10. The CDR3 reads CASSQDRGRLNNEQFF. The CDR3 bases are TGTGCCAGCAGCCAGGACAGGGGACGGCTTAACAATGAGCAGTTCTTC.

The chain combines TRBV2 with TRBJ2-2; TRBD2 aligns across 7 bases. Trimming at V came to 10 bases and at J to 3 bases, leaving 2 bases not matched to a gene. The CDR3 is made up of 12 amino acids. Germline V lookup: CDR1 SNHLY, CDR2 FYNNEI. The CDR3 reads CATAGDTGELFF. The CDR3 region has the DNA TGTGCCACCGCGGGGGACACCGGGGAGCTGTTTTTT.

V and J are TRBV25-1 and TRBJ1-6; a possible D gene is TRBD1 (6 bases). The CDR3 is 14 residues long. V shed 3 bases and J shed 7 bases, with 10 bases lying between them. Looked up from germline, CDR1 is MGHDK and CDR2 is SYGVNS. The CDR3, as DNA: TGTGCCAGCAGTGAGAGGCAGGGGAATTCACCCCTCCACTTT. This gives the protein CASSERQGNSPLHF.

V and J are TRBV18 and TRBJ2-1, with a weak D call TRBD1 (6 bases). Trimming removed 0 bases at V and 7 bases at J, with 13 bases between. The CDR3 has 15 residues. The germline CDR1 and CDR2 sequences are KGHSH and LQKENI. CDR3 loop: CASSPPVQRGNEQFF. The CDR3 DNA reads TGTGCCAGCTCACCACCAGTACAGAGGGGGAATGAGCAGTTCTTC. The full variable domain, its missing parts supplied by reference TRBV18 and TRBJ2-1, is NAGVMQNPRHLVRRRGQEARLRCSPMKGHSHVYWYRQLPEEGLKFMVYLQKENIIDESGMPKERFSAEFPKEGPSILRIQQVVRGDSAAYFCASSPPVQRGNEQFFGPGTRLTVL.

This rearrangement joins TRBV21-1 to TRBJ2-7; the table's D call of TRBD2 was not tested on the DNA. TRBV21-1 is recorded as a pseudogene. The CDR3 sequence is 17 residues long. CDR3 coding DNA: TGTGCCAGCAGCAAAGGGGACGGGGGGCCCCGGGCCTACGAGCAGTACTTC. It is translated as CASSKGDGGPRAYEQYF.

CDR3 sequence (DNA): TGCAGCGTCTACGACAGGGCTATGAACACTGAAGCTTTCTTT. Protein: CSVYDRAMNTEAFF. The chain joins TRBV29-1 to TRBJ1-1; 7 positions match TRBD1. CDR1 and CDR2 from the germline V gene are SQVTM and ANQGSEA. CDR3 length: 14 amino acids. With 6 bases clipped from V and 0 bases from J, the junction kept 7 bases outside the gene matches.

The gene calls are TRBV2 and TRBJ2-3; 13 bases align to TRBD2. V shed 4 bases, J shed 6 bases, and the junction held 13 bases outside the gene matches. Germline V gene lookup returns CDR1 SNHLY and CDR2 FYNNEI. This CDR3 has 18 amino acids. CDR3 nucleotides: TGTGCCAGCAGTGGGACTAGCGGGGGTCTATATTACGTTGATACGCAGTATTTT. Protein: CASSGTSGGLYYVDTQYF.

This chain links TRBV2 with TRBJ2-1, with TRBD2 as a possible D gene (5 bases). The CDR3 spans 13 residues. Trimming cost V 5 bases and J 3 bases, with 8 bases left between them. The germline gives CDR1 SNHLY, CDR2 FYNNEI. The CDR3 here is CASSLRGYNEQFF. CDR3 sequence (DNA): TGTGCCAGCAGTCTCCGGGGCTACAATGAGCAGTTCTTC.

The genes are TRBV19 and TRBJ2-3; 9 bases line up with TRBD2. J gave up 1 base and V 3 bases, and 8 bases lay outside the gene matches. The CDR3 is 17 residues long. Germline CDR1 is LNHDA and CDR2 is SQIVND (reference sequence). The CDR3 DNA reads as TGTGCCAGTAGTATGAGGGGTAGCGGGGGCGGCACAGATACGCAGTATTTT. Its translation is CASSMRGSGGGTDTQYF.

The rearrangement links TRBV2 to TRBJ2-7; possibly TRBD1 for D (6 bases). Germline V CDR1 and CDR2: SNHLY, FYNNEI. The CDR3 has 14 residues. Trimming cost V 9 bases and J 7 bases, with 22 bases left between them. CDR3 protein: CASHRRDTEPEQYF. The CDR3 DNA is TGTGCCAGTCACCGCCGGGACACCGAACCGGAGCAGTACTTC.

This sequence joins TRBV11-3 and TRBJ2-2; 9 bases match TRBD2. The CDR3 consists of 15 residues. Per the germline V gene, CDR1 is SGHNT and CDR2 is YENEEA. Trimming cost V 5 bases and J 4 bases; bases outside gene matches: 5. CDR3 DNA sequence: TGTGCCAGCAGCCCCCTAGCGGGGCTCACCGGGGAGCTGTTTTTT. Its protein product is CASSPLAGLTGELFF.

The chain recombines TRBV11-3 with TRBJ2-2, with TRBD2 identical over 15 bases. Germline values: CDR1 SGHNT, CDR2 YENEEA. V shed 5 bases, J shed 6 bases, and the junction held 7 bases outside the gene matches. This CDR3 is 17 amino acids long. The DNA of the CDR3 is TGTGCCAGCAGCCCCAGTGGACTAGCGGGGGGGCCCGGGGAGCTGTTTTTT. Translating gives CASSPSGLAGGPGELFF.

The gene calls are TRBV2 and TRBJ2-7; 7 positions agree with TRBD1. This CDR3 contains 15 residues. Germline trimming cut 8 bases from V and 0 bases from J; bases unmatched to any gene: 10. Germline assignment: CDR1 SNHLY and CDR2 FYNNEI. This CDR3 reads CASAYGTAISYEQYF. CDR3 in DNA: TGTGCCAGCGCCTACGGGACAGCGATCTCCTACGAGCAGTACTTC.

The chain couples TRBV6-6 to TRBJ1-1; TRBD1 matches at 7 bases. V shed 10 bases and J 1 base; nucleotides not matched to a gene: 6. This CDR3 is 13 amino acids long. In germline, CDR1 is MNHNY, CDR2 SVGAGI (reference sequence). CDR3 residues: CATSGTANTEAFF. CDR3 nucleotide sequence: TGTGCCACCTCCGGGACAGCGAACACTGAAGCTTTCTTT.

The gene calls are TRBV6-5 and TRBJ1-2; 9 bases match TRBD1. Trimming at V came to 5 bases and at J to 6 bases, leaving 4 bases not matched to a gene. CDR3 length: 13 amino acids. CDR1 and CDR2 from the germline V gene are MNHEY and SVGAGI. The CDR3 protein is CASSPRTGDGYTF. CDR3 DNA: TGTGCCAGCAGTCCTCGGACAGGGGATGGCTACACCTTC.

V usage is TRBV6-1 and J usage is TRBJ1-6; TRBD1 agrees at 7 bases. CDR3 length: 15 residues. Germline loops: CDR1 MNHNS, CDR2 SASEGT. With V trimmed by 2 bases and J by 9 bases, 7 bases remained unmatched. The CDR3 region has the DNA TGTGCCAGCAGTGAAAACAGGGGATTTAGTTCACCCCTCCACTTT. This codes for CASSENRGFSSPLHF.

CDR3: CASQGQTSEKLFF. For the CDR3, the DNA is TGTGCCAGCCAGGGACAGACCTCTGAAAAACTGTTTTTT. This chain connects TRBV6-5 to TRBJ1-4, with 7 bases identical to TRBD1. Trimming took 8 bases from V and 7 from J; bases not matched to a gene: 7. The V gene's germline CDR1 is MNHEY and CDR2 SVGAGI. CDR3 length: 13 amino acids.

J is TRBJ2-2 and V is TRBV6-5; 12 bases fit TRBD2. Germline V gene sequence: CDR1 MNHEY, CDR2 SVGAGI. CDR3 length: 15 residues. The ends lost 6 bases at V and 4 bases at J; junction bases unmatched: 3. CDR3 coding DNA: TGTGCCAGCAGAACTAGCGGGAGGTTCACCGGGGAGCTGTTTTTT. Encoded protein: CASRTSGRFTGELFF.

In DNA, the CDR3 is TGTGCCAGCAGCTTAGAACGGGCAGGGCACGGCTATGGCTACACCTTC. This translates into CASSLERAGHGYGYTF. V is TRBV7-9 and J is TRBJ1-2; D perhaps matches TRBD1 (5 bases). Germline V lookup: CDR1 SEHNR, CDR2 FQNEAQ (reference sequence). V was clipped by 1 base and J by 4 bases, with 16 bases between them. The CDR3 is 16 residues long.

V and J are TRBV6-5 and TRBJ1-2; D is unclear. The germline V gene has CDR1 MNHEY and CDR2 SVGAGI. CDR3 size: 15 residues. With 0 bases removed from V and 3 bases from J, the gap between germline ends came to 11 bases. CDR3: CASSYSSSRYYGYTF. The CDR3 DNA reads as TGTGCCAGCAGTTACTCGTCCTCCCGTTACTATGGCTACACCTTC.

The chain has TRBV5-1 and TRBJ2-5, with TRBD1 matching 7 bases. The length of the CDR3 is 14 residues. Per germline, CDR1 SGHRS and CDR2 YFSETQ. After removal of 1 base from V and 2 bases from J, the junction contained 2 bases not matched to a gene. The CDR3 here is CASSLLTGQETQYF. The CDR3 nucleotides are TGCGCCAGCAGCTTGTTGACAGGGCAAGAGACCCAGTACTTC.